Here is one TCR beta chain with its context. Antigen specificity is unknown. The PCR was carried out with 60 Vbeta primers and 13 Jbeta primers. The assay was immunoSEQ multiplex PCR, and TCRdb's table has in-frame clones only and misses some. The top ten clones hold roughly 1.6% of a sample with about 130,000 clones, roughly two thirds of them seen once. The germline V and J ends were trimmed by 0 bases and 4 bases, with 12 bases remaining between them. Germline lookup yields CDR1 KGHSH and CDR2 LQKENI. The CDR3 is 15 residues long. The data derive from a study of cytomegalovirus exposure and HLA in healthy donors. The overall study: As released early, the data held 75 million to 90 million unique TCRs from HLA-typed donors.

Study observations and caveats: Researchers reported from a later analysis that most CMV-associated TCR beta chains appeared HLA-restricted. It was reported that the classifier diagnosed cytomegalovirus status with high specificity and sensitivity in both the original and validation cohorts. A highly shared variant cluster was judged a likely technical artifact.

This sequence was found in a man younger than 40 in good health and CMV-seropositive. V usage is TRBV18 and J usage is TRBJ1-2, with D perhaps matching TRBD1 (6 bases). The specimen sequenced was PBMCs. CDR3 sequence: CASSPPSGDLYGYTF. Written as DNA, the CDR3 is TGTGCCAGCTCACCACCTTCAGGGGATCTCTATGGCTACACCTTC.